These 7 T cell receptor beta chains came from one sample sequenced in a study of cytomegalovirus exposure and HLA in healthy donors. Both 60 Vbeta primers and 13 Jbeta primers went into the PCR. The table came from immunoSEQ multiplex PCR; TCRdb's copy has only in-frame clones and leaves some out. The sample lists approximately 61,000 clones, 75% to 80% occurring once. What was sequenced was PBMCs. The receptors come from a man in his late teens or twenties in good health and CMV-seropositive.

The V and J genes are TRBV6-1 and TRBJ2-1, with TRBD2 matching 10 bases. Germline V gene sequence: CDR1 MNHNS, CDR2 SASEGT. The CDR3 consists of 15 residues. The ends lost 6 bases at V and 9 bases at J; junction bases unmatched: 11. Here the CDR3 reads CASSDWLAGATEQFF. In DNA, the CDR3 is TGTGCCAGCAGCGACTGGCTAGCGGGAGCCACTGAGCAGTTCTTC.

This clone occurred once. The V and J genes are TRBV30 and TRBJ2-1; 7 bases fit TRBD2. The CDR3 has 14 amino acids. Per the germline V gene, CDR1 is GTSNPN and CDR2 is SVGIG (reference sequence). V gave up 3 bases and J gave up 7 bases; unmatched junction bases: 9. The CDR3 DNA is TGTGCCTGGAGGGGGGGAGGGCCCGGGAATGAGCAGTTCTTC. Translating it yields CAWRGGGPGNEQFF.

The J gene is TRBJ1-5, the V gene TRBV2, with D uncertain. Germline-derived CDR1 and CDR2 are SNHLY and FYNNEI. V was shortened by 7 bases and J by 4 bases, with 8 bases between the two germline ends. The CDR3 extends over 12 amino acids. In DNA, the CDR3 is TGTGCCAGCAATGGAGAAAATCAGCCCCAGCATTTT. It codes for CASNGENQPQHF. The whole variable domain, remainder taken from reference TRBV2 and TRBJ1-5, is EPEVTQTPSHQVTQMGQEVILRCVPISNHLYFYWYRQILGQKVEFLVSFYNNEISEKSEIFDDQFSVERPDGSNFTLKIRSTKLEDSAMYFCASNGENQPQHFGDGTRLSIL.

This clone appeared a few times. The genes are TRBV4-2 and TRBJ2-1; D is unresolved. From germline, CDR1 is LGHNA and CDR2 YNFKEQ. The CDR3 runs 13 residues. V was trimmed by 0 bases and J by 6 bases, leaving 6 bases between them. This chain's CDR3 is CASSQELGNEQFF. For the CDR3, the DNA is TGTGCCAGCAGCCAAGAGCTCGGCAATGAGCAGTTCTTC.

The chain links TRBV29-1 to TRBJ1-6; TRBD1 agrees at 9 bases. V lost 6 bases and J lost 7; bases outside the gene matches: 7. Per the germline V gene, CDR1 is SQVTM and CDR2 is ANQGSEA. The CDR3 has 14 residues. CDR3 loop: CSVRTGEQNSPLHF. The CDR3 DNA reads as TGCAGCGTCAGGACAGGGGAACAGAATTCACCCCTCCACTTT.

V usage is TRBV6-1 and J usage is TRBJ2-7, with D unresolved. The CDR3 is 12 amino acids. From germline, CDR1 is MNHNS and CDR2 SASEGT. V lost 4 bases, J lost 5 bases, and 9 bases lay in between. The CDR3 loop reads CASSGAKNEQYF. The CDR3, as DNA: TGTGCCAGCAGTGGGGCCAAAAACGAGCAGTACTTC.

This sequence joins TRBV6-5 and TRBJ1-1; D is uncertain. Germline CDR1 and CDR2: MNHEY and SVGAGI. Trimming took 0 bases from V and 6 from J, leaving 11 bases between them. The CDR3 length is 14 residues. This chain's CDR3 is CASSYSGRGPEAFF. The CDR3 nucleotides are TGTGCCAGCAGTTACTCAGGTCGGGGTCCTGAAGCTTTCTTT.